This T cell receptor (beta chain) was captured by sequencing in a study of blood T cell repertoires in COVID-19. The V end was cut by 5 bases, the J end by 7 bases, with 12 bases between. This CDR3 has 14 amino acids. Germline V gives CDR1 SGHAT, CDR2 FQNNGV. The protocol was immunoSEQ multiplex PCR, while the TCRdb copy is restricted to in-frame clones and leaves out a portion. The sample contains approximately 85,000 clones, 90% of which appear only once. Sequencing used peripheral blood. This chain connects TRBV11-2 to TRBJ1-6; possible D gene TRBD1, 6 bases. The receptor was isolated from a woman aged 80 or over with active or convalescent COVID-19. CDR3 protein: CASSQQGRNSPLHF. The DNA of the CDR3 is TGTGCCAGCAGCCAACAGGGTCGAAATTCACCCCTCCACTTT.